The T cell receptor beta chain under discussion was sequenced for a study of regulatory T cells in long-lasting Graves disease. iRepertoire HTBI primers and Arm-PCR of CDR3 regions built TCR beta libraries. Using its own MiXCR run on the multiplex PCR reads, TCRdb lists one record per CDR3 protein. The table shows about 540,000 distinct CDR3 sequences, with roughly 14% occurring only once. The sample holds many counts of this clonotype. Its antigen remains unknown. Noted time point: newly diagnosed GD, antithyroid drugs for less than 3 months. There was RNA extracted from PBMCs, and the TCR library was made from it. Overall study findings and caveats: TCR diversity was lower in persistent Graves' patients than in newly diagnosed ones.

Germline values: CDR1 DFQATT, CDR2 SNEGSKA (reference sequence). The CDR3 has 13 residues. The V gene end was trimmed by 2 bases and the J gene end by 4 bases; junction bases not matched to a gene: 4. These data are also associated with another study on T cells in Graves' hyperthyroidism and ophthalmopathy. As that report states: Uncontrolled infections, other autoimmune diseases, pregnancy or lactation led to exclusion of patients.

The receptor was isolated from a man aged 25 to 40 with Graves disease. V and J are TRBV20-1 and TRBJ2-5; 7 positions match TRBD1. This material consisted of peripheral blood mononuclear cells (PBMCs), taken at new diagnosis, from a patient treated with antithyroid drugs. CDR3 nucleotides: TGCAGTGCTAGAACAGGGGCTGGAGAGACCCAGTACTTC. Encoded protein: CSARTGAGETQYF.